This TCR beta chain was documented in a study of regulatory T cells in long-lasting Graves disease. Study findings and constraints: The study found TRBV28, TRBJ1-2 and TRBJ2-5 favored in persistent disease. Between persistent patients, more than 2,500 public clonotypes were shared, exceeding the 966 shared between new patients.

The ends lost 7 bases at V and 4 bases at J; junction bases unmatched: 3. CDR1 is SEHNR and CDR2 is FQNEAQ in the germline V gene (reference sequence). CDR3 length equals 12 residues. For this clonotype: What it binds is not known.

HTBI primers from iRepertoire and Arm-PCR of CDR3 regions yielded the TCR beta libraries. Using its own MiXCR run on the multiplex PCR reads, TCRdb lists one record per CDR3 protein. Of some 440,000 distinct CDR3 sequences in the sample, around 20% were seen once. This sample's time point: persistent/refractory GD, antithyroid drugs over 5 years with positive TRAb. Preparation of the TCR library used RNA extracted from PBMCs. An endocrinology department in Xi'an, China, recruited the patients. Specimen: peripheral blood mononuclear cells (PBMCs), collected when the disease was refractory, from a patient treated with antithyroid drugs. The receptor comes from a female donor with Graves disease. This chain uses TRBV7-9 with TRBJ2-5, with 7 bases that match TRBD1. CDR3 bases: TGTGCCAGCAAGGGGGCCTCAGAGACCCAGTACTTC. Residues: CASKGASETQYF.